This paragraph reports one TCR beta chain. This entry is derived from a study of OX40 agonist ivuxolimab in advanced cancers. The overall study: Dose-escalation patients' cancers were hepatocellular carcinoma, melanoma, renal cell or head and neck cancer.

Only in-frame clones appear in the TCRdb table, and some are missing; sequencing was by immunoSEQ multiplex PCR. The sample yields tens of thousands of clones, 70% to 90% seen once. The CDR3 covers 15 residues. CDR1 and CDR2 (germline): MNHEY, SMNVEV (reference sequence). Trimming cost V 0 bases and J 0 bases, with 8 bases left between them. The chain couples TRBV27 to TRBJ1-1; D not resolved. The specimen was CD4+ or CD8+ T cells sorted from blood, collected in a trial of the OX40 agonist ivuxolimab. The clonotype was recovered from an adult with an advanced solid tumor such as melanoma, head and neck, liver or kidney cancer. The CDR3 loop reads CASSLSPEMNTEAFF. The CDR3 nucleotides read TGTGCCAGCAGTTTATCGCCAGAGATGAACACTGAAGCTTTCTTT.